Included here is one T cell receptor (beta chain) sequence, with context. Its antigen remains unknown. The junction departs from the called germline gene at one end, perhaps through a read error. These data originate in a study of blood T cells in healthy people across ages. Study-level results: Estimates of total diversity, which came from one million sequenced T cells, were considered to be underestimates. The fall in TCR beta diversity per million T cells was roughly linear with age.

The germline V gene encodes CDR1 SSHAT and CDR2 FNYEAQ (reference sequence). This CDR3 spans 13 amino acids. PCR was performed a second time for roughly 7 to 12 cycles using a sample-barcoded 5' primer and a J-beta primer mix. MiXCR, applied by TCRdb to the 5' RACE reads, yields one record per CDR3 protein. This table has over 550,000 distinct CDR3 sequences, less than 35% appearing once. The sequenced sample was blood. The sequence was obtained from a woman of 80 years or more in good health. The V and J genes are TRBV7-7 and TRBJ2-2; D uncertain. CDR3 sequence reads: CASSLRFPGELFF. For the CDR3, the DNA is TGTGCTAGCAGCTTACGGTTTCCCGGGGAGCTGTTTTTT.